This T cell receptor beta chain was identified in a study of T cells after yellow fever vaccination (dated by TCRdb to the late 2010s). Background on the whole study: The SMART-Seq v4 Ultra Low Input RNA kit was used to prepare libraries from fractions with low cell numbers. To follow T-cell clones before and after primary and booster YFV17D yellow fever vaccination, bulk TCR alpha and beta repertoires were sequenced over time. Two healthy male donors, one aged 18 to 30 and one aged 30 to 40 years, made up the cohort. Blood was collected at multiple timepoints before and after primary and secondary immunization, and bulk PBMC replicates and cell subsets were isolated. Overall results and qualifications from the work: The study included only a couple of donors, which limits how far the findings can be generalized. After the booster, most clones that had expanded after primary vaccination were detected again (approximately 95% of CD4 and around 88% of CD8), suggesting broad maintenance of memory. A small share of clonotypes was detected in both CD4 and CD8 compartments, with the overlap likely arising from convergent recombination. Compared with the primary T-cell response, the secondary T-cell response was weaker but faster, peaking on day 5 rather than day 15. Computational filtering was required because FACS-sorted repertoires could contain abundant contaminating clonotypes from the bulk population.

This specimen's treatment or condition label, interpreted: live attenuated yellow fever vaccine strain. At each blood-draw timepoint, two biological replicates of bulk PBMCs were obtained. A standard Ficoll-Paque protocol was used to isolate PBMCs from peripheral blood. TriZol was used to extract RNA from bulk PBMCs, CD4 and CD8 fractions, and dextramer-positive and dextramer-negative fractions. As concerns this clonotype: Its antigen target is currently unknown. Within one base of it there is no much larger clone, and no base qualities were kept.

TCR cDNA was synthesized by 5'RACE template switching, through which a universal primer site and unique molecular identifiers were introduced. Priming of cDNA synthesis was performed from both the TCR alpha and TCR beta constant segments. Two PCR steps were used to amplify libraries, with sample barcodes and sequencing adapters being added in the second step. Sequencing of libraries was performed on Illumina HiSeq 2500 (2x100 bp) or NovaSeq (2x150 bp). The authors' pipeline ran thus. MIGEC handled demultiplexing of reads and collapsing into UMI consensus sequences, while MiXCR performed V(D)J alignment. Clonotypes responding to the vaccine were identified with edgeR on replicate PBMC samples, with the criteria of FDR below 0.01 and a log2 fold change above 5 up to day 15. CD4 or CD8 identity was assigned to each bulk clonotype according to whether the clonotype was present at higher abundance in the sequenced CD4 repertoire or the sequenced CD8 repertoire. TCRdb reanalyzed the raw reads on its own, using fastp at Q25 for trimming and MiXCR for clone calling, and kept in-frame beta chains. Every entry covers one CDR3 protein and lists the most common genes and DNA from its rows. The V and J calls shown here were made by TCRdb, not taken from the authors' results. The sample records hundreds of thousands of distinct CDR3 sequences, roughly 11% of which are singletons. Around 18% of the sample is held by the ten biggest clonotypes.

This material consisted of PBMCs, taken on the day of the first yellow fever vaccination. This sequence was found in a man aged 18 to 35 who received the YFV17D yellow fever vaccine.

The CDR3 loop reads CASSPFKEVGALKTQYF. The DNA sequence is TGTGCCAGCAGTCCCTTCAAGGAAGTTGGGGCACTAAAGACCCAGTACTTC. This chain joins TRBV6-2 or TRBV6-3 to TRBJ2-5, and TRBD1 may be the D gene, going by 5 matching bases. Trimming costs V 5 bases and J 6 bases, and their ends lie 25 bases apart. CDR1 and CDR2 are read off the germline V gene as MNHEY and SVGEGT. The CDR3 spans 17 residues, from the cysteine through the phenylalanine. The retained sequence is limited to the CDR3, 51 bases, with the frame set at the first base.